The 16 T cell receptor beta chains listed next were all sequenced from one sample in a study of blood T cell repertoires in COVID-19. Data came from immunoSEQ multiplex PCR; TCRdb stores just in-frame clones and leaves some out. The table has about 30,000 clones, 70% to 80% seen once. Sequences were obtained from peripheral blood. The receptors derive from a man older than 75 with acute or convalescent COVID-19.

This chain connects TRBV3-1 (or the pseudogene TRBV3-2) to TRBJ1-6; a weak D match, TRBD1 (6 bases). Trimming shortened V by 4 bases and J by 7 bases, and 17 bases separated the two germline ends. CDR1 LGHDT and CDR2 YNNKEL come from the germline V gene (reference sequence). There are 16 residues in the CDR3. The CDR3 nucleotides are TGTGCCAGCAGCCTAGGGACACTCGATGGGAATTCACCCCTCCACTTT. It codes for CASSLGTLDGNSPLHF.

This chain joins TRBV2 and TRBJ2-4; a weak D match, TRBD2 (5 bases). The CDR3 runs 13 residues. From germline, CDR1 is SNHLY and CDR2 FYNNEI. V shed 6 bases and J shed 12 bases, with 18 bases lying between them. The CDR3 bases are TGTGCCAGCAGCCTGATCGGCGGCCTAGCTCAGTACTTC. The encoded protein is CASSLIGGLAQYF.

This rearrangement joins TRBV5-1 to TRBJ2-5; the match to TRBD2 covers 9 bases. This CDR3 comprises 16 residues. Germline CDR1 is SGHRS and CDR2 is YFSETQ. The trim removed 4 bases at V and 9 bases at J, leaving 16 bases unmatched. In DNA form, the CDR3 reads TGCGCCAGCAGCGGGGCTGAGACTCGCGGGGGGGAGGCCCAGTACTTC. Translation: CASSGAETRGGEAQYF.

The chain has TRBV7-8 and TRBJ1-5; 9 bases fit TRBD1. CDR1 and CDR2 (germline): SGHVS, FQNEAQ. V gave up 4 bases and J gave up 7 bases; unmatched junction bases: 8. This CDR3 has 15 amino acids. The CDR3 bases are TGTGCCAGCAGCTCCAGCGGGACAGGGCGACAGCCCCAGCATTTT. Protein: CASSSSGTGRQPQHF.

CDR3 bases: TGCGCCAGCTCCGACAGGATGGCTGACGAGCAGTACTTC. Its translation is CASSDRMADEQYF. This chain joins TRBV5-1 and TRBJ2-7; weak D call: TRBD1 (6 bases). This CDR3 has 13 amino acids. V was clipped by 7 bases and J by 5 bases, with 16 bases between them. Germline V gene lookup returns CDR1 SGHRS and CDR2 YFSETQ. Using reference TRBV5-1 and TRBJ2-7 for the parts outside the CDR3, the full variable domain is KAGVTQTPRYLIKTRGQQVTLSCSPISGHRSVSWYQQTPGQGLQFLFEYFSETQRNKGNFPGRFSGRQFSNSRSEMNVSTLELGDSALYLCASSDRMADEQYFGPGTRLTVT.

The table lists this clone with many counts. The chain uses TRBV27 and TRBJ2-3; tentative D call: TRBD1 (5 bases). Germline values: CDR1 MNHEY, CDR2 SMNVEV (reference sequence). CDR3 length equals 17 residues. V dropped 5 bases and J dropped 0 bases, with 18 bases sitting between them. The CDR3 bases are TGTGCCAGCAGTAGCCCCTTTGACGGACATAGCACAGATACGCAGTATTTT. Encoded protein: CASSSPFDGHSTDTQYF.

This clone turned up a few times. The chain couples TRBV2 to TRBJ2-2; D not certain. The V gene lost 6 bases and the J gene lost 2 bases, with 10 bases spanning the gap. Germline V gene data show CDR1 as SNHLY and CDR2 as FYNNEI. This CDR3 has 14 residues. DNA of the CDR3: TGTGCCAGCAGAGCACTACTTAACACCGGGGAGCTGTTTTTT. This sequence encodes CASRALLNTGELFF. Together with reference TRBV2 and TRBJ2-2, the CDR3 gives the full variable domain: EPEVTQTPSHQVTQMGQEVILRCVPISNHLYFYWYRQILGQKVEFLVSFYNNEISEKSEIFDDQFSVERPDGSNFTLKIRSTKLEDSAMYFCASRALLNTGELFFGEGSRLTVL.

This clone was seen more than once but under ten times. The V call is TRBV11-2, the J call TRBJ2-5, with 9 nucleotides matching TRBD2. J was trimmed by 4 bases and V by 5 bases; bases with no gene match: 5. CDR1 and CDR2 (germline): SGHAT, FQNNGV. The CDR3 extends over 14 amino acids. DNA of the CDR3: TGTGCCAGCAGCCGACTAGCGGTTGGAGAGACCCAGTACTTC. It yields the protein CASSRLAVGETQYF.

The chain employs TRBV13 and TRBJ2-5, with D maybe TRBD2 (7 bases). CDR1 is PRHDT and CDR2 is FYEKMQ in the germline V gene (reference sequence). This CDR3 has 16 residues. V lost 5 bases to trimming and J lost 1 base, with 17 bases between them. CDR3 residues: CASSAATGGLQETQYF. CDR3 nucleotide sequence: TGTGCCAGCAGCGCCGCGACGGGGGGCCTCCAAGAGACCCAGTACTTC.

The chain combines TRBV5-1 with TRBJ2-5; a weak D match, TRBD1 (7 bases). The CDR3 consists of 15 residues. Per germline, CDR1 SGHRS and CDR2 YFSETQ. With 6 bases removed from V and 5 bases from J, the gap between germline ends came to 20 bases. DNA of the CDR3: TGCGCCAGCAAGAGACAGGGCCGAGGAGGGGAGACCCAGTACTTC. Translating gives CASKRQGRGGETQYF.

CDR3 in amino acids: CASSPGQGVETQYF. The DNA for the CDR3 is TGCGCCAGCAGCCCGGGACAGGGTGTGGAGACCCAGTACTTC. The chain joins TRBV5-1 to TRBJ2-5; 9 bases are a match to TRBD1. The germline V gene has CDR1 SGHRS and CDR2 YFSETQ. This CDR3 has 14 amino acids. With V trimmed by 4 bases and J by 5 bases, 6 bases remained unmatched.

This chain joins TRBV12-5 and TRBJ2-1; unclear D gene. Germline assignment: CDR1 LGHNT and CDR2 FRNRAP. CDR3 length: 13 residues. V was pared by 7 bases and J by 8 bases, with 15 bases between. CDR3 protein: CASASSTFHEQFF. The CDR3 DNA is TGTGCTAGTGCTTCCTCGACTTTCCATGAGCAGTTCTTC.

The rearrangement joins TRBV5-6 to TRBJ1-2, with D perhaps TRBD1 (5 bases). This CDR3 comprises 15 residues. Germline loops: CDR1 SGHDT, CDR2 YYEEEE. Trimming cost V 0 bases and J 7 bases, with 16 bases left between them. DNA of the CDR3: TGTGCCAGCAGCTTGGGATTAGGGAGGGGTTTTGGCTACACCTTC. This codes for CASSLGLGRGFGYTF.

The V gene is TRBV28, the J gene TRBJ1-2; TRBD1 matches 9 bases. The CDR3 contains 18 residues. The germline V gene has CDR1 MDHEN and CDR2 SYDVKM. Trimming at V came to 2 bases and at J to 2 bases, leaving 12 bases not matched to a gene. The CDR3 nucleotides are TGTGCCAGCAGTTTACTACCGGGACAGGGTCCCACGAACTATGGCTACACCTTC. Amino acid sequence: CASSLLPGQGPTNYGYTF.

This rearrangement joins TRBV5-5 to TRBJ1-6, with no clear D. V lost 0 bases, J lost 6 bases, and 10 bases lay in between. Germline V CDR1 and CDR2: SGHKS, YYEKEE (reference sequence). The CDR3 loop spans 15 amino acids. The chain's CDR3 is CASSLVGHSNSPLHF. The CDR3, as DNA: TGTGCCAGCAGCTTGGTTGGCCACAGTAATTCACCCCTCCACTTT.

This clone showed up just a few times. The J gene is TRBJ2-2, the V gene TRBV6-4, with D tentatively TRBD1 (6 bases). The CDR3 is 14 residues long. Trimming left V 3 bases short and J 1 base short, with 6 bases between. Germline loops: CDR1 MRHNA, CDR2 SNTAGT. CDR3 in DNA: TGTGCCAGCAGTGAGGGACAGAACACCGGGGAGCTGTTTTTT. It encodes CASSEGQNTGELFF.